The 12 T cell receptor beta chains given below trace back to one sample, sequenced in a study of PD-1 blockade in classical Hodgkin lymphoma. Specified time point: cycle 4 day 1 (C4D1), after less than seven weeks of nivolumab. Every patient relapsed after autologous stem cell transplantation, and brentuximab vedotin exposure varied. Out of thawed PBMCs, magnetic negative selection purified CD4+ T cells. The method was immunoSEQ multiplex PCR; TCRdb's version includes in-frame clones alone and lacks a portion of them. The repertoire has around 28,000 clones, about 88% of them found once; the top ten carry approximately 0.8%. Sequenced material: CD4+ T cells from blood, taken before the fourth cycle of nivolumab. The source is a human donor with classical Hodgkin lymphoma.

V gene TRBV6-5 combines with J gene TRBJ2-4; TRBD1 aligns across 9 bases. V was clipped by 2 bases and J by 6 bases; unmatched bases: 8. Germline V gene sequence: CDR1 MNHEY, CDR2 SVGAGI. This CDR3 has 16 amino acids. In DNA form, the CDR3 reads TGTGCCAGCAGTTACCACGGAACAGGGGGCGGAAACATTCAGTACTTC. Amino acids: CASSYHGTGGGNIQYF.

The gene calls are TRBV29-1 and TRBJ1-2; possibly TRBD1 for D (6 bases). Germline CDR1 SQVTM, CDR2 ANQGSEA. V was pared by 7 bases and J by 6 bases, with 18 bases between. The CDR3 is 13 residues long. The CDR3 DNA reads as TGCAGCGGGTACAGGGTGGAGGGGGATGGCTACACCTTC. Translated, it gives CSGYRVEGDGYTF.

This clone was recorded only once. The chain employs TRBV4-1 and TRBJ2-7; the D gene is possibly TRBD1 (6 bases). V was pared by 0 bases and J by 5 bases, with 14 bases between. This CDR3 has 15 residues. CDR1 is MGHRA and CDR2 is YSYEKL in the germline V gene. CDR3 in DNA: TGCGCCAGCAGCCAAGAGAACAGGGTACGTGACGAGCAGTACTTC. It specifies CASSQENRVRDEQYF.

The chain has TRBV20-1 and TRBJ1-1, with TRBD1 as a possible D gene (5 bases). Germline V gene sequence: CDR1 DFQATT, CDR2 SNEGSKA (reference sequence). The CDR3 loop spans 10 amino acids. With 6 bases removed from V and 8 bases from J, the gap between germline ends came to 10 bases. The CDR3 DNA follows: TGCAGTGCGGCACAGGTGGAAGCTTTCTTT. Its translation: CSAAQVEAFF.

The genes are TRBV6-5 and TRBJ1-2, with 9 positions matching TRBD1. V lost 5 bases, J lost 7 bases, and 5 bases stayed unmatched. CDR1 MNHEY and CDR2 SVGAGI come from the germline V gene. The CDR3 runs 13 residues. The CDR3 region is CASSPTGGIGYTF. CDR3 in DNA: TGTGCCAGCAGTCCGACAGGGGGTATTGGCTACACCTTC.

The rearrangement uses TRBV19 and TRBJ1-5; D ambiguous. The length of the CDR3 is 11 residues. V gave up 3 bases and J gave up 7 bases, with 4 bases separating them. Germline CDR1 and CDR2: LNHDA and SQIVND (reference sequence). The CDR3 region has the DNA TGTGCCAGTAGTATTGGGCAGCCCCAGCATTTT. Its translation is CASSIGQPQHF.

There are a few counts of this clone. The CDR3: CASSREAGTEAFF. The CDR3 region has the DNA TGCGCCAGCAGCAGGGAAGCTGGCACTGAAGCTTTCTTT. V is TRBV5-1 and J is TRBJ1-1; D not resolved. The germline CDR1 and CDR2 sequences are SGHRS and YFSETQ. The V end lost 4 bases, the J end lost 4 bases, and 11 bases lay between the germline ends. The CDR3 spans 13 residues. The full variable domain, its missing parts supplied by reference TRBV5-1 and TRBJ1-1, is KAGVTQTPRYLIKTRGQQVTLSCSPISGHRSVSWYQQTPGQGLQFLFEYFSETQRNKGNFPGRFSGRQFSNSRSEMNVSTLELGDSALYLCASSREAGTEAFFGQGTRLTVV.

This clone was recorded a few times. The chain recombines TRBV19 with TRBJ1-4; 8 nucleotides line up with TRBD1. This CDR3 is built from 15 residues. V lost 4 bases to trimming and J lost 9 bases; unmatched junction nucleotides: 10. Germline V gives CDR1 LNHDA, CDR2 SQIVND (reference sequence). The CDR3 loop is CASSKRTGTDQKLFF. In DNA form, the CDR3 reads TGTGCCAGTAGTAAACGGACAGGGACCGATCAAAAACTGTTTTTT.

This chain uses TRBV5-1 with TRBJ2-3; TRBD2 matches at 9 bases. The CDR3 covers 16 residues. CDR1 and CDR2 (germline): SGHRS, YFSETQ. V gave up 6 bases and J gave up 2 bases; unmatched junction bases: 10. The CDR3 loop is CASISERGDPTDTQYF. CDR3 DNA: TGCGCCAGCATTTCGGAGCGGGGGGACCCCACAGATACGCAGTATTTT.

The V call is TRBV7-2, the J call TRBJ2-7; TRBD1 agrees at 8 bases. Germline CDR1 reads SGHTA; CDR2 reads FQGNSA. The trim removed 5 bases at V and 6 bases at J, leaving 9 bases unmatched. The CDR3 runs to 14 residues. CDR3 coding DNA: TGTGCCAGCAGCGCAAGCAGGGGGCCGGGCGAGCAGTACTTC. It yields the protein CASSASRGPGEQYF.

The rearrangement uses TRBV18 and TRBJ1-5; D gene ambiguous. The CDR3 is 12 amino acids. V was shortened by 1 base and J by 7 bases, with 5 bases between the two germline ends. Germline loops: CDR1 KGHSH, CDR2 LQKENI. The CDR3 DNA is TGTGCCAGCTCACCACAAGGACAGCCCCAGCATTTT. Translation gives CASSPQGQPQHF.

CDR3 DNA: TGTGCCAGCAGTGAAGAATGGGGGCTCGCCTACGAGCAGTACTTC. It yields the protein CASSEEWGLAYEQYF. V and J are TRBV2 and TRBJ2-7; D might be TRBD1 (6 bases). This CDR3 has 15 residues. V was clipped by 1 base and J by 2 bases, with 12 bases between them. CDR1 and CDR2 (germline): SNHLY, FYNNEI.